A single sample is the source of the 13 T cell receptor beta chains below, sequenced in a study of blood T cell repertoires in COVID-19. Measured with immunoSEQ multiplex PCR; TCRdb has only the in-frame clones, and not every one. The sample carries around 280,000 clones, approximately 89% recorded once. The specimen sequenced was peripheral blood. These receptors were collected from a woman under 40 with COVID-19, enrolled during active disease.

DNA for the CDR3: TGCGCCAGCAGCTTGGACCGCGCGCCACGGGGGGGCTACACCTTC. Protein sequence: CASSLDRAPRGGYTF. J is TRBJ1-2 and V is TRBV5-1; possible D gene TRBD1, 5 bases. Between the trimmed V and J ends, which lost 0 bases and 8 bases, there was a span of 17 bases. Germline assignment: CDR1 SGHRS and CDR2 YFSETQ. This CDR3 has 15 residues.

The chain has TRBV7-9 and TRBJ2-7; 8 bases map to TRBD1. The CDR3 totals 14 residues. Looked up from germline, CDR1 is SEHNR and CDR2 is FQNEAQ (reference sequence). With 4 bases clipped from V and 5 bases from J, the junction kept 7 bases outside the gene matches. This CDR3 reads CASSSIGQGHEQYF. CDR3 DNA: TGTGCCAGCAGCTCAATCGGACAGGGCCACGAGCAGTACTTC.

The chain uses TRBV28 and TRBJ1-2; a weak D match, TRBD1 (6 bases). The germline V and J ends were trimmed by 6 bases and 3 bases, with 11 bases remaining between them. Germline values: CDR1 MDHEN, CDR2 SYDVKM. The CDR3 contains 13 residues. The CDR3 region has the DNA TGTGCCAGCAGACCCGACAGGTACTATGGCTACACCTTC. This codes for CASRPDRYYGYTF.

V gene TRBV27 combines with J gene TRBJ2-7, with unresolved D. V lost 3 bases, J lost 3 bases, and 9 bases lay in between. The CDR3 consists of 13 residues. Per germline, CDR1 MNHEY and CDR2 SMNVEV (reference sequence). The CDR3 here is CASSFSLHYEQYF. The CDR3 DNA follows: TGTGCCAGCAGTTTTAGTCTTCACTACGAGCAGTACTTC.

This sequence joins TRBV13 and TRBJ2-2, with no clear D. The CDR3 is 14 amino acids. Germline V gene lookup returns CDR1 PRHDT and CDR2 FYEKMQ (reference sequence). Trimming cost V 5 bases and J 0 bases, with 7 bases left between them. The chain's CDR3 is CASSPATNTGELFF. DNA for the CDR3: TGTGCCAGCAGCCCCGCTACGAACACCGGGGAGCTGTTTTTT.

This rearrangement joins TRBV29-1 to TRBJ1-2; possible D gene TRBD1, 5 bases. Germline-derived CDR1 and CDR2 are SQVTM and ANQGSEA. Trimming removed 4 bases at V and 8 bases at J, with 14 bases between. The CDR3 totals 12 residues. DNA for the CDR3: TGCAGCGTTGCAGGGTTCGTAGGAGGCTACACCTTC. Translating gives CSVAGFVGGYTF.

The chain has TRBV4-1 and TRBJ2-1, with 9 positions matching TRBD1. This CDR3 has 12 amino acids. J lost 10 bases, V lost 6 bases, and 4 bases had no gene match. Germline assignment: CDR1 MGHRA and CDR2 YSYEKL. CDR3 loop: CASRGQGQEQFF. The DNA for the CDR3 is TGCGCCAGCAGGGGACAGGGCCAAGAGCAGTTCTTC.

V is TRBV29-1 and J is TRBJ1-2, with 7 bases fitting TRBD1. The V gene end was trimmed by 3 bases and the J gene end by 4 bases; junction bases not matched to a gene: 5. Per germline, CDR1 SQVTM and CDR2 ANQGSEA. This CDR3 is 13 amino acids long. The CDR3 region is CSVEEKGAYGYTF. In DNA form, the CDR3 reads TGCAGCGTTGAGGAGAAGGGGGCCTATGGCTACACCTTC.

The CDR3 region is CASSSGQIPVSGYTF. As DNA, the CDR3 is TGTGCCAGCAGTTCCGGACAGATTCCCGTGAGCGGCTACACCTTC. This sequence joins TRBV28 and TRBJ1-2; TRBD1 is a possible D gene (6 bases). This CDR3 region has 15 residues. V was shortened by 4 bases and J by 8 bases, with 20 bases between the two germline ends. Germline V lookup: CDR1 MDHEN, CDR2 SYDVKM.

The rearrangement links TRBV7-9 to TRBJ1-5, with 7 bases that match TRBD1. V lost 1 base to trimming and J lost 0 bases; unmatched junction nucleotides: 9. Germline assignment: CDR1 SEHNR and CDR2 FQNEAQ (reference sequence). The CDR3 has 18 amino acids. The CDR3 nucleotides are TGTGCCAGCAGCTTAGGGGACAGCTTGAGTTTTAGCAATCAGCCCCAGCATTTT. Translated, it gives CASSLGDSLSFSNQPQHF.

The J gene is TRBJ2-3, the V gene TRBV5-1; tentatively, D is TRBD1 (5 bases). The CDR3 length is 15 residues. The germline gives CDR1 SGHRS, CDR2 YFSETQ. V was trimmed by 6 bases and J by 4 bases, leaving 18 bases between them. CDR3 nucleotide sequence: TGCGCCAGCAAAAGCGTTAGTCAGGGTGCAGATACGCAGTATTTT. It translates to CASKSVSQGADTQYF. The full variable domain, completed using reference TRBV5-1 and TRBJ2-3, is KAGVTQTPRYLIKTRGQQVTLSCSPISGHRSVSWYQQTPGQGLQFLFEYFSETQRNKGNFPGRFSGRQFSNSRSEMNVSTLELGDSALYLCASKSVSQGADTQYFGPGTRLTVL.

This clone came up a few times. The DNA of the CDR3 is TGTGCCACAGGGGGTAGTTTGGCCCAGCATTTT. It yields the protein CATGGSLAQHF. This chain uses TRBV7-9 with TRBJ1-5; 7 bases align to TRBD1. Germline trimming cut 10 bases from V and 11 bases from J; bases unmatched to any gene: 8. The CDR3 sequence is 11 residues long. CDR1 and CDR2 (germline): SEHNR, FQNEAQ (reference sequence).

CDR3 DNA sequence: TGTGCCAGCAGCGAGGGACTAGCGGGGGTACGTCAGGGCGAGCAGTACTTC. Protein: CASSEGLAGVRQGEQYF. The chain employs TRBV3-1 (or the pseudogene TRBV3-2) and TRBJ2-7, with 14 bases matching TRBD2. This CDR3 has 17 amino acids. Trimming at V came to 5 bases and at J to 6 bases, leaving 12 bases not matched to a gene. Per the germline V gene, CDR1 is LGHDT and CDR2 is YNNKEL (reference sequence).